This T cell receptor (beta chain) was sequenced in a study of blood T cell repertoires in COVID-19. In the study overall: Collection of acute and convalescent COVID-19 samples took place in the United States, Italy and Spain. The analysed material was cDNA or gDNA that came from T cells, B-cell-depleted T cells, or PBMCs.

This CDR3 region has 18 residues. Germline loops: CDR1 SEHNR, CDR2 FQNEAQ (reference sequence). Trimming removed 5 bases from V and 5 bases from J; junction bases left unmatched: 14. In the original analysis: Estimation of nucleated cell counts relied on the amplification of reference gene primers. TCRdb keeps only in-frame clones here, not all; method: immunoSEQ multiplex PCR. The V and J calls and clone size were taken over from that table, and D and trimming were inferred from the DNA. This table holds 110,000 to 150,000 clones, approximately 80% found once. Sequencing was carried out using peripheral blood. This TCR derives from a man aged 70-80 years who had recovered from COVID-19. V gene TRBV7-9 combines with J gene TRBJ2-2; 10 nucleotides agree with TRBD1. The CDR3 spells CASSPMTGGASGTGELFF. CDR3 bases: TGTGCCAGCAGCCCGATGACAGGGGGCGCGTCGGGTACCGGGGAGCTGTTTTTT.